The 12 T cell receptor beta chains below come from one sample, sequenced in a study of cytomegalovirus exposure and HLA in healthy donors. The repertoire was sequenced with immunoSEQ multiplex PCR; TCRdb's copy has only in-frame clones and lacks some. The sample has about 330,000 clones, around 90% seen once; the top ten hold roughly 1.2%. Sequencing was done on a sample of PBMCs. These receptor sequences come from a young woman in good health and CMV-seropositive.

The chain links TRBV18 to TRBJ2-2; D might be TRBD1 or TRBD2, each matching 5 bases. V lost 8 bases and J 0 bases, leaving 13 bases between the germline ends. Germline CDR1 reads KGHSH; CDR2 reads LQKENI. The CDR3 runs to 15 residues. CDR3 residues: CASRDPSSNTGELFF. CDR3 coding DNA: TGTGCCAGCCGGGACCCATCCTCGAACACCGGGGAGCTGTTTTTT.

This chain's CDR3 is CASSSKTSGKFYEQYF. CDR3 sequence (DNA): TGTGCCAGCAGCTCTAAGACTAGCGGGAAATTCTACGAGCAGTACTTC. The rearrangement uses TRBV5-4 and TRBJ2-7; 11 bases match TRBD2. Germline loops: CDR1 SGHNT, CDR2 YYREEE (reference sequence). The ends lost 3 bases at V and 3 bases at J; junction bases unmatched: 8. The CDR3 is made up of 16 amino acids. Full variable domain (missing parts from reference TRBV5-4 and TRBJ2-7): ETGVTQSPTHLIKTRGQQVTLRCSSQSGHNTVSWYQQALGQGPQFIFQYYREEENGRGNFPPRFSGLQFPNYSSELNVNALELDDSALYLCASSSKTSGKFYEQYFGPGTRLTVT.

V gene TRBV6-6 combines with J gene TRBJ1-6; D may be TRBD1 (5 bases). The CDR3 is made up of 14 amino acids. V was clipped by 11 bases and J by 2 bases, with 13 bases between them. Germline-derived CDR1 and CDR2 are MNHNY and SVGAGI (reference sequence). CDR3 in amino acids: CAVSGGAYNSPLHF. DNA of the CDR3: TGTGCCGTTAGCGGGGGGGCCTATAATTCACCCCTCCACTTT.

With respect to this clone: Other DNA sequences from this sample encode an identical CDR3 as well. This chain links TRBV5-1 with TRBJ2-7; 7 bases map to TRBD1. This CDR3 is built from 13 residues. With 0 bases clipped from V and 5 bases from J, the junction kept 2 bases outside the gene matches. Germline V gene data show CDR1 as SGHRS and CDR2 as YFSETQ. The CDR3, as DNA: TGCGCCAGCAGCTTGGGACAGGGAAACGAGCAGTACTTC. Protein sequence: CASSLGQGNEQYF.

The chain uses TRBV27 and TRBJ2-7; 12 bases are a match to TRBD2. The ends lost 3 bases at V and 2 bases at J; junction bases unmatched: 5. The CDR3 has 16 residues. CDR1 is MNHEY and CDR2 is SMNVEV in the germline V gene (reference sequence). The CDR3 reads CASSFRLAGGPYEQYF. CDR3 nucleotide sequence: TGTGCCAGCAGTTTTCGGCTAGCGGGAGGGCCCTACGAGCAGTACTTC.

The V call is TRBV7-7, the J call TRBJ2-7, with 11 bases that match TRBD2. Germline trimming cut 6 bases from V and 9 bases from J; bases unmatched to any gene: 10. CDR3 size: 14 residues. Germline lookup yields CDR1 SSHAT and CDR2 FNYEAQ (reference sequence). The CDR3 bases are TGTGCCAGCAGTCTTGCGACTAGCGGGGCTCGGCAGTACTTC. This codes for CASSLATSGARQYF.

The table lists this clone with a count of one. The chain carries TRBV4-3 and TRBJ2-3; D might be TRBD2 (7 bases). Per germline, CDR1 LGHNA and CDR2 YSLEER. V was pared by 4 bases and J by 2 bases, with 13 bases between. The CDR3 covers 15 residues. The CDR3 bases are TGCGCCAGCAGCCGAGGGGGAGGGAACACAGATACGCAGTATTTT. This codes for CASSRGGGNTDTQYF.

The chain joins TRBV4-1 to TRBJ2-1; 9 nucleotides agree with TRBD1. Germline CDR1 reads MGHRA; CDR2 reads YSYEKL. V lost 0 bases and J lost 5; bases outside the gene matches: 5. This CDR3 region has 16 residues. The CDR3: CASSQEGTGLDNEQFF. CDR3 nucleotide sequence: TGCGCCAGCAGCCAAGAAGGGACAGGGCTCGACAATGAGCAGTTCTTC.

Regarding this clone: Different DNA sequences within this sample yield the same CDR3. This chain links TRBV9 with TRBJ2-7, with D unclear. Germline values: CDR1 SGDLS, CDR2 YYNGEE. V was shortened by 4 bases and J by 0 bases, with 5 bases between the two germline ends. The CDR3 covers 12 residues. CDR3 nucleotide sequence: TGTGCCAGCAGCCCAGACTCCTACGAGCAGTACTTC. Translation gives CASSPDSYEQYF.

The chain carries TRBV29-1 and TRBJ2-7; 8 bases map to TRBD1. The CDR3 has 13 residues. V lost 8 bases and J lost 4; bases outside the gene matches: 10. Germline V gives CDR1 SQVTM, CDR2 ANQGSEA. The CDR3 reads CSIRQGPRYEQYF. The CDR3 nucleotides are TGCAGCATCAGACAGGGGCCAAGATACGAGCAGTACTTC.

The V call is TRBV2, the J call TRBJ2-7, with 10 bases identical to TRBD1. J gave up 3 bases and V 6 bases, and 11 bases lay outside the gene matches. Germline values: CDR1 SNHLY, CDR2 FYNNEI. The CDR3 has 16 residues. In nucleotides, the CDR3 is TGTGCCAGCAGAACACATATAGGACAGGGGGGCTACGAGCAGTACTTC. As protein: CASRTHIGQGGYEQYF. Full variable domain (missing parts from reference TRBV2 and TRBJ2-7): EPEVTQTPSHQVTQMGQEVILRCVPISNHLYFYWYRQILGQKVEFLVSFYNNEISEKSEIFDDQFSVERPDGSNFTLKIRSTKLEDSAMYFCASRTHIGQGGYEQYFGPGTRLTVT.

The chain combines TRBV19 with TRBJ1-1, with D possibly being TRBD1 (6 bases). This CDR3 is 16 amino acids long. Germline CDR1 and CDR2: LNHDA and SQIVND (reference sequence). Trimming removed 3 bases from V and 3 bases from J, with 17 bases in between. CDR3 region: CASSIPGDPADTEAFF. CDR3 sequence (DNA): TGTGCCAGTAGTATCCCAGGGGACCCCGCTGACACTGAAGCTTTCTTT. The variable domain in full, completed from reference TRBV19 and TRBJ1-1, reads DGGITQSPKYLFRKEGQNVTLSCEQNLNHDAMYWYRQDPGQGLRLIYYSQIVNDFQKGDIAEGYSVSREKKESFPLTVTSAQKNPTAFYLCASSIPGDPADTEAFFGQGTRLTVV.